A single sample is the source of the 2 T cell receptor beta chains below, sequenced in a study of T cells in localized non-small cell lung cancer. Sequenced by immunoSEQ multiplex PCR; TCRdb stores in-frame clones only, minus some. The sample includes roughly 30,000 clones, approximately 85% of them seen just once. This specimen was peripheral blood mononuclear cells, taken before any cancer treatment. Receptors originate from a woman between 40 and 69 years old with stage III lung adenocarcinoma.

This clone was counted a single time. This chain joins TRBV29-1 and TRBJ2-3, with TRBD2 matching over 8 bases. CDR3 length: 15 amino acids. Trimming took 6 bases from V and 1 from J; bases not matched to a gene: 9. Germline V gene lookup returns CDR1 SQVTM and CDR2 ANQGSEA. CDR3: CSVTRPGGGTDTQYF. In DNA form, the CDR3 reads TGCAGCGTCACCAGGCCGGGGGGGGGCACAGATACGCAGTATTTT.

The chain's CDR3 is CASSFGAGSTYEQYF. The CDR3 coding sequence is TGTGCCAGCAGTTTTGGGGCGGGAAGCACTTACGAGCAGTACTTC. V and J are TRBV28 and TRBJ2-7; D possibly corresponds to TRBD2 (6 bases). Trimming removed 3 bases at V and 4 bases at J, with 16 bases between. This CDR3 is 15 amino acids long. Germline lookup yields CDR1 MDHEN and CDR2 SYDVKM.